This T cell receptor (beta chain) stems from a study of T-cell memory formation after mild COVID-19. V was clipped by 5 bases and J by 8 bases, with 18 bases between them. Germline V gene lookup returns CDR1 SEHNR and CDR2 FQNEAQ (reference sequence). The CDR3 loop spans 14 amino acids. Via MiXCR, TCRdb re-called the 5' RACE reads, giving one row per CDR3 protein. The sample has 190,000 or so distinct CDR3 sequences; about 20% are singletons. This clonotype was seen a single time. The chain recombines TRBV7-9 with TRBJ1-2; tentative D call: TRBD1 (6 bases). Sequenced sample: PBMCs or a T cell subset sorted from them (not recorded which). The source of this sequence is an adult woman who had mild COVID-19 (a few samples of this study predate the infection). Cell type and time point are not known. The chain's CDR3 is CASSPPGAPNGYTF. The CDR3 nucleotides read TGTGCCAGCAGCCCCCCGGGGGCGCCGAACGGCTACACCTTC.